The T cell receptor beta chain described here comes from a study of T cells in Graves' hyperthyroidism and ophthalmopathy. Study-level results: Prediction of ophthalmopathy progression came a median approximately 6 months pre-onset. By a 13 V-J model, ophthalmopathy was set apart from stable hyperthyroidism.

The source material, RNA transcripts, was used to amplify TCR beta CDR3 regions. With the HTBI primer set, the TCR CDR3 went through a first round of RT-PCR. MiXCR, run by TCRdb on the multiplex PCR reads, gives a single entry per CDR3 protein. This sample has roughly 56,000 distinct CDR3 sequences, with less than 50% found just once. This clonotype was counted at least ten times. What it binds is unknown. Germline V gene lookup returns CDR1 DFQATT and CDR2 SNEGSKA (reference sequence). CDR3 length: 13 amino acids. V lost 6 bases and J lost 3, with 13 bases in between. Each ophthalmopathy patient scored at least 3 on the Clinical Activity Score and at least 4 on NOSPECS grade, with duration under 3 months. PBMCs were obtained from about 10 ml fresh peripheral blood.

The sequencing input was blood. The receptor was isolated from a woman aged 30 to 39 with Graves' ophthalmopathy. The V call is TRBV20-1, the J call TRBJ2-3; no definite D call. The CDR3, as DNA: TGCAGTGCGACTCTCCTAGTGACAGATACGCAGTATTTT. It codes for CSATLLVTDTQYF.